The sequence of this T cell receptor beta chain was determined in a study of T cell repertoires in cytomegalovirus infection. Study summary: Epitope selection comprised recently identified HLA-C-restricted CMV epitopes and well-studied HLA-B-restricted CMV epitopes.

MiXCR, run by TCRdb on the reads, gives a single entry per CDR3 protein. This table holds hundreds of thousands of distinct CDR3 sequences, 25% to 30% found once. The study, taken as a whole, reports: Dominant in the ex vivo response were TCR beta clonotypes restricted by HLA-C and specific for CMV.

This CDR3 spans 15 amino acids. Unmatched junction bases numbered 9, after V lost 7 bases and J lost 4 bases. This clonotype has ten or more counts. Antigen specificity is unknown. Sequencing was performed on cultured PBMCs, taken from culture after CMV antigen stimulation. The clonotype comes from a human donor in good health (CMV status not recorded). Some clones in this sample may be carry-over from other donors' samples. The rearrangement links TRBV12-3 or TRBV12-4 to TRBJ2-5, with TRBD2 identical over 10 bases. Here the CDR3 reads CASTALAGRAETQYF. The CDR3 region has the DNA TGTGCCAGCACCGCACTAGCGGGGAGGGCAGAGACCCAGTACTTC.